These T cell receptor beta chains were read from a single sample in a study of HIV-infected patients and healthy controls. Each CDR3 protein gets one entry after TCRdb re-called the 5' RACE reads with MiXCR. The repertoire has 17,000 or so distinct CDR3 sequences, 5.5% of them found once; the top ten carry under 2%. Input material: blood. These TCRs come from an adult in good health. The CDR3 runs from the conserved cysteine through the conserved F or W. The D gene is left open where the match is weak. Size tells how often a clone was seen (once, few, many) or the class of an expanded clone, and some rows leave it out.

abundance	d_gene	len	v_gene	j_gene	CDR3aa	CDR3nt
.	.	12	TRBV6-6	TRBJ2-7	CASRFQFGEQYF	TGTGCCAGCAGATTCCAATTTGGCGAGCAGTACTTC
medium-sized	.	15	TRBV2	TRBJ2-3	CASSSPGGVTDTQYF	TGTGCCAGCAGCTCCCCCGGCGGGGTCACAGATACGCAGTATTTT
many	TRBD1	14	TRBV5-1	TRBJ1-1	CASSLDRGALEAFF	TGCGCCAGCAGCCTCGACAGGGGCGCACTTGAAGCTTTCTTT
few	TRBD1	13	TRBV12-3/TRBV12-4	TRBJ1-5	CASRRTGDQPQHF	TGTGCCAGCAGAAGGACAGGGGATCAGCCCCAGCATTTT
.	.	14	TRBV2	TRBJ2-6	CAPRGVSGANVLTF	TGTGCCCCCAGAGGTGTCTCTGGGGCCAACGTCCTGACTTTC
many	TRBD2	17	TRBV12-3/TRBV12-4	TRBJ2-3	CASSHLGARGDTDTQYF	TGTGCCAGCAGTCACCTTGGGGCGCGGGGGGACACAGATACGCAGTATTTT
medium-sized	TRBD2	15	TRBV6-4	TRBJ2-1	CASSAIAGSSNEQFF	TGTGCCAGCAGCGCGATAGCGGGGTCCTCGAATGAGCAGTTCTTC
many	.	14	TRBV20-1	TRBJ2-3	CSANPGANTDTQYF	TGCAGTGCTAACCCGGGGGCCAACACAGATACGCAGTATTTT
.	.	13	TRBV14	TRBJ2-2	CASSLLNTGELFF	TGTGCCAGCAGTCTCTTGAACACCGGGGAGCTGTTTTTT
.	TRBD1	16	TRBV9	TRBJ1-4	CASSHTDREQGEKLFF	TGTGCCAGCAGCCACACCGACAGGGAGCAAGGTGAAAAACTGTTTTTT
many	.	16	TRBV5-4	TRBJ2-1	CASSSPLTDPGNEQFF	TGTGCCAGCAGCTCACCCCTTACTGATCCGGGCAATGAGCAGTTCTTC
many	.	14	TRBV7-6	TRBJ1-4	CASSLSIGGGKLFF	TGTGCCAGCAGCTTATCGATCGGGGGAGGGAAACTGTTTTTT
medium-sized	.	16	TRBV28	TRBJ2-7	CASSFGRGWGTYEQYF	TGTGCCAGCAGTTTTGGTAGGGGCTGGGGAACCTACGAGCAGTACTTC
medium-sized	.	12	TRBV5-1	TRBJ1-5	CASSLDGQPQHF	TGCGCCAGCAGCTTGGACGGTCAGCCCCAGCATTTT
once	.	16	TRBV4-3	TRBJ1-3	CASSQARDRSGNTIYF	TGCGCCAGCAGCCAAGCTAGGGACCGCTCTGGAAACACCATATATTTT
many	TRBD1	14	TRBV2	TRBJ1-1	CASRTHRGRFLAFF	TGTGCCAGCAGGACACACAGGGGCCGTTTCTTGGCTTTCTTT
many	.	17	TRBV9	TRBJ2-3	CASSVGSRRGPTDTQYF	TGTGCCAGCAGCGTGGGTTCCCGGCGGGGGCCCACAGATACGCAGTATTTT
many	TRBD2	16	TRBV5-1	TRBJ2-3	CASSLLGGGRSDTQYF	TGCGCCAGCAGCTTGTTAGGCGGGGGACGCTCAGATACGCAGTATTTT
medium-sized	.	15	TRBV2	TRBJ2-4	CASSEIQIAKNIQYF	TGTGCCAGCAGTGAAATCCAGATAGCCAAAAACATTCAGTACTTC
many	TRBD2	18	TRBV3-1	TRBJ2-3	CASSQERPASGGADTQYF	TGTGCCAGCAGCCAAGAACGCCCGGCTAGCGGGGGGGCCGATACGCAGTATTTT